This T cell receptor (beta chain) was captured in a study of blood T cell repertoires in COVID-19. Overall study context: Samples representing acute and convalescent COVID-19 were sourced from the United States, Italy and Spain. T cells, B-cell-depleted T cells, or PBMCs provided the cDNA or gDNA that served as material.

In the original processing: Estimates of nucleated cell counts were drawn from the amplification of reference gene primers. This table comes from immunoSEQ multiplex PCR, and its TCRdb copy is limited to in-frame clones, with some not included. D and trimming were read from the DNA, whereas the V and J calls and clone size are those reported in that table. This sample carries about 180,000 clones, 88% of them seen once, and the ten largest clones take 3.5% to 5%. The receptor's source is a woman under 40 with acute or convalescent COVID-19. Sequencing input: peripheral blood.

The CDR3 protein is CATSDKARSYNEQFF. The DNA of the CDR3 is TGTGCCACCAGTGATAAGGCTAGGTCCTACAATGAGCAGTTCTTC. The chain combines TRBV24-1 with TRBJ2-1; D remains unclear. V lost 3 bases, J lost 1 base, and 9 bases lay in between. Germline CDR1 reads KGHDR; CDR2 reads SFDVKD. The CDR3 spans 15 residues.